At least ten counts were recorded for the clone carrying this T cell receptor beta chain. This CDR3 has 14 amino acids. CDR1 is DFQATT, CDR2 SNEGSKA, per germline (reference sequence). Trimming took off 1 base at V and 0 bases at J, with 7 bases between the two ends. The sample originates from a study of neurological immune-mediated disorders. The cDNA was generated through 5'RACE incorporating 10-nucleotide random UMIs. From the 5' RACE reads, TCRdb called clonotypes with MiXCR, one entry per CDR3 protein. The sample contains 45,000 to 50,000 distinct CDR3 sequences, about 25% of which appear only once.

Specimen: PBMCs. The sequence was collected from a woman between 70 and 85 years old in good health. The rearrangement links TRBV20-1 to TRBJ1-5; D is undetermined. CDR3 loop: CSARAGGSNQPQHF. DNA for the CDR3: TGCAGTGCTAGAGCAGGCGGTAGCAATCAGCCCCAGCATTTT.